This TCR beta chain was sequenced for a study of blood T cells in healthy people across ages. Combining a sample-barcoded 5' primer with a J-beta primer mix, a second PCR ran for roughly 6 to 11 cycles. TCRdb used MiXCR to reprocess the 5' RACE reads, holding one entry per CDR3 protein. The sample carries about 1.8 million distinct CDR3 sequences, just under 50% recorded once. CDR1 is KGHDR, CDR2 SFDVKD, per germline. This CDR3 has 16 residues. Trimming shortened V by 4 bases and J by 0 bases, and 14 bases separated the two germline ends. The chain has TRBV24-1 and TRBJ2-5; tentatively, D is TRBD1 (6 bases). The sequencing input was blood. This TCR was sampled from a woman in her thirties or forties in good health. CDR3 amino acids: CATSESRDTYQETQYF. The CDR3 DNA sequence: TGTGCCACCAGTGAATCCCGGGACACCTACCAAGAGACCCAGTACTTC.